The rows below give T cell receptor beta chains drawn from one sample of a study of blood T cell repertoires in COVID-19. Clones were sequenced by immunoSEQ multiplex PCR, and TCRdb holds only the in-frame ones, with some missing. The sample has around 270,000 clones; approximately 90% are singletons. Input material: peripheral blood. The origin of the receptors is a man aged 40-55 years with acute or convalescent COVID-19. Both conserved end residues are part of each CDR3. Fields, in order: clone size, J gene, D gene, V gene, CDR3 protein, CDR3 DNA. A D gene is named only where the DNA matches it firmly. Only some rows state a clone size, as once, few, many or a class for expanded clones.

>.|TRBJ2-1|.|TRBV10-3
CATGQGLQFF
TGTGCCACCGGGCAGGGGTTGCAGTTCTTC
>.|TRBJ1-6|.|TRBV27
CASTKQGWNNSPLHF
TGTGCCAGCACTAAACAGGGTTGGAATAATTCACCCCTCCACTTT
>.|TRBJ1-3|TRBD1|TRBV2
CASSRQGRTGNTIYF
TGTGCCAGCAGCCGACAGGGAAGGACTGGAAACACCATATATTTT
>.|TRBJ1-2|TRBD1|TRBV7-8
CASSATGPTNYGYTF
TGTGCCAGCAGCGCGACAGGGCCGACTAACTATGGCTACACCTTC
>.|TRBJ2-1|.|TRBV10-3
CAISARGDSYNEQFF
TGTGCCATCAGTGCCAGGGGGGACTCCTACAATGAGCAGTTCTTC
>.|TRBJ1-1|.|TRBV3-1/TRBV3-2
CASSLGGNTEAFF
TGTGCCAGCAGCCTGGGGGGGAACACTGAAGCTTTCTTT
>.|TRBJ1-6|.|TRBV29-1
CSVEDEFRDLHF
TGCAGCGTTGAAGATGAGTTTCGGGACCTCCACTTT
>.|TRBJ2-5|.|TRBV9
CASSRTVRQETQYF
TGTGCCAGCAGCCGGACAGTCCGCCAAGAGACCCAGTACTTC
>.|TRBJ2-7|.|TRBV6-1
CASSERGAYEQYF
TGTGCCAGCAGTGAACGGGGAGCCTACGAGCAGTACTTC
>.|TRBJ2-3|.|TRBV24-1
CATSGGSGDTQYF
TGTGCCACCAGCGGGGGTTCTGGAGATACGCAGTATTTT
>.|TRBJ2-3|TRBD2|TRBV12-5
CASGSAGTKKYF
TGTGCTAGTGGTTCCGCCGGGACTAAAAAGTATTTT
>.|TRBJ2-3|.|TRBV20-1
CSGAVTDTQYF
TGCAGTGGGGCAGTCACAGATACGCAGTATTTT
>.|TRBJ2-3|TRBD2|TRBV5-1
CASSLASGGGDTQYF
TGCGCCAGCAGCTTGGCGTCGGGGGGTGGAGATACGCAGTATTTT
>few|TRBJ1-5|.|TRBV7-9
CASSQATGNQPQHF
TGTGCCAGCAGCCAGGCGACAGGTAATCAGCCCCAGCATTTT
>few|TRBJ2-7|.|TRBV5-4
CASSLGGSREQYF
TGTGCCAGCAGCTTGGGTGGCAGCAGGGAGCAGTACTTC
>.|TRBJ2-7|.|TRBV6-2/TRBV6-3
CASSYASYEQYF
TGTGCCAGCAGTTACGCGAGCTACGAGCAGTACTTC
>.|TRBJ2-7|TRBD2|TRBV15
CATSRDGGRAREQYF
TGTGCCACCAGCAGAGATGGTGGGAGGGCCCGGGAGCAGTACTTC
>.|TRBJ2-3|TRBD2|TRBV5-1
CASSTSSGNTDTQYF
TGCGCCAGCAGCACGTCTAGCGGGAACACAGATACGCAGTATTTT
>.|TRBJ1-1|.|TRBV3-1/TRBV3-2
CASSRGGFTEAFF
TGTGCCAGCAGCCGGGGGGGGTTCACTGAAGCTTTCTTT
>.|TRBJ2-3|TRBD2|TRBV5-1
CASSPRGAQTDTQYF
TGCGCCAGCAGCCCGCGGGGGGCCCAAACAGATACGCAGTATTTT
>.|TRBJ1-4|.|TRBV27
CASRPYRATNEKLFF
TGTGCCAGCAGACCTTACAGGGCAACTAATGAAAAACTGTTTTTT
>.|TRBJ2-7|TRBD1|TRBV5-1
CASSFETGNYEQYF
TGCGCCAGCAGCTTCGAGACAGGGAACTACGAGCAGTACTTC
>.|TRBJ1-3|.|TRBV6-5
CASKVSLESGNTIYF
TGTGCCAGCAAGGTCAGCCTAGAGTCTGGAAACACCATATATTTT
>.|TRBJ2-1|TRBD2|TRBV2
CASQRPGLAGLDEQFF
TGTGCCAGCCAAAGACCGGGACTAGCGGGGCTCGATGAGCAGTTCTTC
>few|TRBJ1-2|.|TRBV18
CASSPGGEGYTF
TGTGCCAGCTCCCCAGGTGGGGAGGGCTACACCTTC
>.|TRBJ2-7|TRBD2|TRBV12-5
CASGLVRGEAHEQYF
TGTGCTAGTGGTTTGGTACGGGGGGAGGCTCACGAGCAGTACTTC
>.|TRBJ1-5|TRBD1|TRBV10-3
CAISRTGGADQPQHF
TGTGCCATCAGCCGTACAGGGGGCGCTGATCAGCCCCAGCATTTT
>few|TRBJ1-1|.|TRBV7-8
CASSPSGYTEAFF
TGTGCCAGCAGCCCATCAGGGTACACTGAAGCTTTCTTT
>.|TRBJ2-6|TRBD1|TRBV10-3
CAISGQAASNVLTF
TGTGCCATCAGCGGACAGGCCGCCTCGAACGTCCTGACTTTC
>.|TRBJ1-3|.|TRBV7-3
CASEWRDRWQTTGNTIYF
TGTGCCAGCGAATGGCGGGACCGATGGCAAACTACAGGAAACACCATATATTTT
>.|TRBJ2-7|TRBD1|TRBV2
CASSEGRGNYEQYF
TGTGCCAGCAGTGAAGGCAGGGGGAACTACGAGCAGTACTTC
>few|TRBJ1-1|.|TRBV18
CASSKEEGTEAFF
TGTGCCAGCTCAAAGGAGGAAGGCACTGAAGCTTTCTTT
>.|TRBJ1-1|.|TRBV10-2
CASGRRGTEAFF
TGCGCCAGCGGAAGGAGGGGCACTGAAGCTTTCTTT
>.|TRBJ1-1|.|TRBV5-6
CASSSPTVNTEAFF
TGTGCCAGCAGCTCCCCGACAGTGAACACTGAAGCTTTCTTT
>.|TRBJ2-7|TRBD1|TRBV29-1
CSAPGQGGEQYF
TGCAGCGCGCCGGGACAGGGAGGCGAGCAGTACTTC
>.|TRBJ2-1|TRBD2|TRBV19
CASSPRGGGALTNEQFF
TGTGCCAGTAGTCCCCGGGGCGGGGGGGCTTTGACGAATGAGCAGTTCTTC
>once|TRBJ2-3|TRBD1|TRBV24-1
CATRDRGRDTQYF
TGTGCCACTAGAGACAGGGGGCGTGATACGCAGTATTTT
>once|TRBJ2-1|TRBD2|TRBV5-1
CASSLEALGRGEQFF
TGCGCCAGCAGCTTGGAAGCACTGGGGCGGGGGGAGCAGTTCTTC
>.|TRBJ1-4|TRBD1|TRBV5-1
CASSLGSQGTNEKLFF
TGCGCCAGCAGCTTGGGATCACAGGGGACTAATGAAAAACTGTTTTTT
>.|TRBJ1-6|TRBD1|TRBV4-1
CASSQISFDPSRDSNSPLHF
TGCGCCAGCAGCCAGATCTCGTTCGATCCGAGCCGGGACAGTAATTCACCCCTCCACTTT
>once|TRBJ1-4|TRBD1|TRBV6-5
CASSLTGPNEKLFF
TGTGCCAGCAGTTTGACAGGGCCCAATGAAAAACTGTTTTTT
>once|TRBJ1-1|TRBD1|TRBV7-2
CASSARQGGTEAFF
TGTGCCAGCAGCGCTCGACAGGGCGGCACTGAAGCTTTCTTT
>once|TRBJ1-5|.|TRBV19
CASSLFNQPQHF
TGTGCCAGTAGTCTCTTTAATCAGCCCCAGCATTTT
>once|TRBJ2-6|.|TRBV7-6
CASSMTGFSGANVLTF
TGTGCCAGCAGCATGACAGGTTTCTCTGGGGCCAACGTCCTGACTTTC
>.|TRBJ1-4|TRBD1|TRBV29-1
CSVSTGREKLFF
TGCAGCGTTTCGACAGGGAGAGAAAAACTGTTTTTT
>.|TRBJ1-1|.|TRBV10-3
CAITSVMNTEAFF
TGTGCCATCACGTCAGTCATGAACACTGAAGCTTTCTTT
>.|TRBJ2-1|TRBD1|TRBV6-4
CASSAYRGNEQFF
TGTGCCAGCAGTGCCTACAGGGGGAATGAGCAGTTCTTC
>.|TRBJ2-1|.|TRBV7-2
CASSSGPGTLFSYNEQFF
TGTGCCAGCAGCTCGGGCCCGGGGACATTATTCTCCTACAATGAGCAGTTCTTC
>.|TRBJ1-2|.|TRBV6-5
CASSQTGYYGYTF
TGTGCCAGCAGTCAAACAGGGTACTATGGCTACACCTTC
>.|TRBJ1-1|.|TRBV7-3
CASSLAGYAEAFF
TGTGCCAGCAGCTTAGCGGGCTACGCTGAAGCTTTCTTT
>.|TRBJ2-1|TRBD1|TRBV19
CASSIELGTGDYNEQFF
TGTGCCAGTAGTATAGAATTAGGGACAGGGGACTACAATGAGCAGTTCTTC
>.|TRBJ2-7|TRBD2|TRBV2
CASSGLGGYEQYF
TGTGCCAGCAGTGGTCTGGGGGGGTACGAGCAGTACTTC
>.|TRBJ1-1|.|TRBV9
CASSVVGQNTEAFF
TGTGCCAGCAGCGTAGTGGGCCAGAACACTGAAGCTTTCTTT
>.|TRBJ2-1|.|TRBV12-5
CASGLGYNEQFF
TGTGCTAGTGGCCTCGGGTACAATGAGCAGTTCTTC
>once|TRBJ2-1|TRBD2|TRBV7-9
CASSQNPGLADSYNEQFF
TGTGCCAGCAGCCAGAATCCGGGACTAGCGGACTCCTACAATGAGCAGTTCTTC
>.|TRBJ1-4|.|TRBV20-1
CSASPPGVLNEKLFF
TGCAGTGCTAGTCCTCCCGGGGTTCTTAATGAAAAACTGTTTTTT
>.|TRBJ2-7|.|TRBV2
CASTRGPAGEQYF
TGTGCCAGCACTAGAGGCCCCGCCGGCGAGCAGTACTTC